This TCR beta chain is drawn from a study of technical replicates of blood from a handful of donors. Measured with immunoSEQ multiplex PCR; TCRdb has only the in-frame clones, and not every one. The table lists over 55,000 clones, roughly 91% of them singletons. The CDR3 extends over 11 amino acids. Trimming took 5 bases from V and 3 from J, leaving 8 bases between them. Germline V CDR1 and CDR2: DFQATT, SNEGSKA (reference sequence). This TCR derives from a human donor in good health. Some clones in this sample may be carry-over from other donors' samples. Sequencing was done on a sample of PBMCs. This chain uses TRBV20-1 with TRBJ2-7; a weak D match, TRBD1 (6 bases). CDR3: CSALQGYEQYF. The CDR3 coding sequence is TGCAGTGCTCTACAGGGCTACGAGCAGTACTTC.